A single sample is the source of the 21 T cell receptor beta chains below, sequenced in a study of blood T cell repertoires in COVID-19. TCRdb keeps only in-frame clones here, not all; method: immunoSEQ multiplex PCR. The sample includes fewer than 300,000 clones, approximately 90% of them seen just once. The sample consisted of PBMCs or T cells enriched from blood (not recorded which). The receptors stem from a man aged 40-49 years who had recovered from COVID-19.

V gene TRBV7-8 combines with J gene TRBJ1-5; D perhaps matches TRBD1 (5 bases). The CDR3 consists of 13 residues. The germline V gene has CDR1 SGHVS and CDR2 FQNEAQ. Deletions cut 5 bases from V and 9 bases from J, with 14 bases between. CDR3 coding DNA: TGTGCCAGCAGCGGAGCCAGGGATTGGCCCCAGCATTTT. It yields the protein CASSGARDWPQHF.

V gene TRBV5-1 combines with J gene TRBJ2-7; 9 bases match TRBD1. Germline V gene lookup returns CDR1 SGHRS and CDR2 YFSETQ. The junction had 11 bases not matched to a gene; V was cut back by 4 bases and J by 0 bases. This CDR3 region has 17 residues. This CDR3 reads CASSLGDRVPISYEQYF. CDR3 nucleotide sequence: TGCGCCAGCAGCCTGGGGGACAGGGTCCCCATCTCCTACGAGCAGTACTTC.

This clone has just one count. The chain is built from TRBV10-1 and TRBJ2-1; the match to TRBD2 covers 11 bases. The CDR3 has 20 amino acids. J was trimmed by 0 bases and V by 5 bases; bases with no gene match: 15. Germline V lookup: CDR1 WNHNN, CDR2 SYGVQD (reference sequence). The CDR3 protein is CASSSRRLAGTRASYNEQFF. CDR3 bases: TGCGCCAGCAGTAGTAGGAGACTAGCGGGAACTCGTGCCTCCTACAATGAGCAGTTCTTC.

This clone was seen just once. V usage is TRBV6-4 and J usage is TRBJ1-5; 12 nucleotides match TRBD1. The CDR3 runs to 19 residues. Germline trimming cut 0 bases from V and 4 bases from J; bases unmatched to any gene: 10. Germline V gene sequence: CDR1 MRHNA, CDR2 SNTAGT. The CDR3 here is CASSDSRDRGRNGNQPQHF. CDR3 in DNA: TGTGCCAGCAGTGACTCCAGGGACAGGGGGCGAAATGGGAATCAGCCCCAGCATTTT.

This sequence joins TRBV19 and TRBJ2-7; D not resolved. Germline V gene lookup returns CDR1 LNHDA and CDR2 SQIVND (reference sequence). The CDR3 spans 11 residues. Trimming pared 4 bases from V and 3 bases from J, leaving 4 bases between. The CDR3 DNA is TGTGCCAGTAGTAACATCTACGAGCAGTACTTC. Translating it yields CASSNIYEQYF.

This rearrangement joins TRBV11-2 to TRBJ2-1; 7 bases agree with TRBD2. The CDR3 totals 12 residues. Looked up from germline, CDR1 is SGHAT and CDR2 is FQNNGV. Losses at the gene ends were 1 base for V and 10 bases for J; bases not matched to a gene: 1. In DNA form, the CDR3 reads TGTGCCAGCAGCTTAGGGGGACTAGAGCAGTTCTTC. Translation: CASSLGGLEQFF.

The genes are TRBV4-3 and TRBJ1-1; D is perhaps TRBD1 (5 bases). V lost 1 base and J lost 1, with 10 bases in between. This CDR3 is 15 amino acids long. CDR1 is LGHNA, CDR2 YSLEER, per germline. CDR3 DNA sequence: TGCGCCAGCAGCCAAGCTCGAAGGGGGAACACTGAAGCTTTCTTT. Translated, it gives CASSQARRGNTEAFF.

The chain carries TRBV7-9 and TRBJ2-1, with 11 positions matching TRBD2. The trim removed 5 bases at V and 8 bases at J, leaving 5 bases unmatched. CDR3 length equals 14 residues. Germline V CDR1 and CDR2: SEHNR, FQNEAQ (reference sequence). This chain's CDR3 is CASSISGRAYEQFF. The CDR3 bases are TGTGCCAGCAGCATTAGCGGGAGGGCTTATGAGCAGTTCTTC.

The rearrangement joins TRBV5-1 to TRBJ2-5; D might be TRBD1 (8 bases). Trimming removed 2 bases at V and 6 bases at J, with 20 bases between. Germline V lookup: CDR1 SGHRS, CDR2 YFSETQ. The CDR3 extends over 16 amino acids. The CDR3 sequence: CASSLDRGGGAKTQYF. The CDR3 nucleotides are TGCGCCAGCAGCTTAGACAGGGGAGGGGGTGCGAAGACCCAGTACTTC. Full variable domain (missing parts from reference TRBV5-1 and TRBJ2-5): KAGVTQTPRYLIKTRGQQVTLSCSPISGHRSVSWYQQTPGQGLQFLFEYFSETQRNKGNFPGRFSGRQFSNSRSEMNVSTLELGDSALYLCASSLDRGGGAKTQYFGPGTRLLVL.

The chain recombines TRBV9 with TRBJ2-2, with TRBD2 as a possible D gene (5 bases). The CDR3 totals 15 residues. Germline values: CDR1 SGDLS, CDR2 YYNGEE. V was pared by 4 bases and J by 5 bases, with 15 bases between. CDR3 DNA: TGTGCCAGCAGCAGAGGCGGGTGGTGGACCGGGGAGCTGTTTTTT. It specifies CASSRGGWWTGELFF.

The V call is TRBV20-1, the J call TRBJ2-6; no firm D call. This CDR3 comprises 14 residues. V shed 3 bases and J shed 1 base, with 7 bases lying between them. Germline V gene lookup returns CDR1 DFQATT and CDR2 SNEGSKA (reference sequence). As DNA, the CDR3 is TGCAGTGCTAGTCGTGTTTCTGGGGCCAACGTCCTGACTTTC. It translates to CSASRVSGANVLTF.

The chain combines TRBV18 with TRBJ1-4; 7 bases are shared with TRBD1. Germline loops: CDR1 KGHSH, CDR2 LQKENI. The ends lost 3 bases at V and 7 bases at J; junction bases unmatched: 8. The CDR3 is 15 residues long. In DNA, the CDR3 is TGTGCCAGCTCACCGGGCGACAGGGCAGGTGAAAAACTGTTTTTT. Residues: CASSPGDRAGEKLFF.

The chain recombines TRBV5-1 with TRBJ2-7; 9 nucleotides line up with TRBD1. Germline V gene lookup returns CDR1 SGHRS and CDR2 YFSETQ. This CDR3 spans 16 amino acids. The J segment lost 6 bases and the V segment lost 4 bases, leaving 14 bases of the junction unmatched. CDR3 DNA sequence: TGCGCCAGCAGCCAACCGACCGGGACAGGGAACCGCGAGCAGTACTTC. As protein: CASSQPTGTGNREQYF.

This clone occurred once. The J gene is TRBJ1-2, the V gene TRBV5-8, with 7 bases that match TRBD1. The junction had 16 bases not matched to a gene; V was cut back by 7 bases and J by 4 bases. The V gene's germline CDR1 is SGHTS and CDR2 YDEGEE. The CDR3 has 16 amino acids. The CDR3 is CASVPGQIRRGYGYTF. CDR3 DNA sequence: TGTGCCAGCGTCCCGGGACAGATTAGGAGGGGCTATGGCTACACCTTC.

The chain carries TRBV7-8 and TRBJ1-5, with 9 bases identical to TRBD1. Germline V gene sequence: CDR1 SGHVS, CDR2 FQNEAQ. V trimming: 1 base; J trimming: 6 bases; junction bases outside the gene matches: 10. The length of the CDR3 is 17 residues. Here the CDR3 DNA reads TGTGCCAGCAGCTTAGTGGGGAGACAGGGGGGACCTCAGCCCCAGCATTTT. It yields the protein CASSLVGRQGGPQPQHF.

The chain joins TRBV20-1 to TRBJ2-5; 9 bases match TRBD2. The length of the CDR3 is 16 residues. Germline CDR1 reads DFQATT; CDR2 reads SNEGSKA (reference sequence). The J segment lost 1 base and the V segment lost 3 bases, leaving 9 bases of the junction unmatched. Here the CDR3 DNA reads TGCAGTGCTAGTGCTTCCGGGACTAGCACCCAAGAGACCCAGTACTTC. Protein sequence: CSASASGTSTQETQYF.

J is TRBJ1-4 and V is TRBV19; D remains unclear. This CDR3 contains 15 residues. V was shortened by 5 bases and J by 8 bases, with 18 bases between the two germline ends. From germline, CDR1 is LNHDA and CDR2 SQIVND (reference sequence). The CDR3 here is CASSLLAGDGEKLFF. The CDR3 DNA is TGTGCCAGTAGTCTTTTGGCCGGGGATGGGGAAAAACTGTTTTTT.

The chain joins TRBV7-9 to TRBJ2-4, with 8 bases fitting TRBD1. CDR1 and CDR2 (germline): SEHNR, FQNEAQ (reference sequence). The CDR3 contains 16 residues. Trimming cost V 5 bases and J 1 base; bases outside gene matches: 7. The CDR3 DNA follows: TGTGCCAGCAGCGCTCAAGACAGGGGTGCCAAAAACATTCAGTACTTC. Protein: CASSAQDRGAKNIQYF.

This clone came up a few times. This chain connects TRBV18 to TRBJ1-6; TRBD1 is a possible D gene (5 bases). In germline, CDR1 is KGHSH, CDR2 LQKENI. The CDR3 covers 16 residues. Deletions cut 2 bases from V and 4 bases from J, with 12 bases between. The CDR3 region has the DNA TGTGCCAGCTCACCAGACGGTCGGGGGTATAATTCACCCCTCCACTTT. It codes for CASSPDGRGYNSPLHF.

V usage is TRBV19 and J usage is TRBJ2-1; 8 nucleotides match TRBD2. Germline lookup yields CDR1 LNHDA and CDR2 SQIVND (reference sequence). The CDR3 has 14 amino acids. Trimming at V came to 7 bases and at J to 9 bases, leaving 11 bases not matched to a gene. Here the CDR3 DNA reads TGTGCCAGTAATCTCCGGGACCGGGAGGGTGAGCAGTTCTTC. Protein sequence: CASNLRDREGEQFF.

The V gene is TRBV29-1, the J gene TRBJ2-1, with D perhaps matching TRBD1 (5 bases). The CDR3 is 15 amino acids. Trimming removed 0 bases from V and 3 bases from J, with 12 bases in between. CDR1 is SQVTM and CDR2 is ANQGSEA in the germline V gene. The CDR3 loop reads CSVEEKTANYNEQFF. DNA for the CDR3: TGCAGCGTTGAAGAAAAGACAGCCAACTACAATGAGCAGTTCTTC.